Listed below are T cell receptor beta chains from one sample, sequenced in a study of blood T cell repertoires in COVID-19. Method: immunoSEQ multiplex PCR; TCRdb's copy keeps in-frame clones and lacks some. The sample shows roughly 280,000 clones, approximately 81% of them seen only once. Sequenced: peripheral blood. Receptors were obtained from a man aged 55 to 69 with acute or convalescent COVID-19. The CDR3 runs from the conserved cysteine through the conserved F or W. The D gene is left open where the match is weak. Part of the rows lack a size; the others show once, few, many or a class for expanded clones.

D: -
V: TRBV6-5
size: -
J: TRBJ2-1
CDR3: CASSWAGLSYNEQFF
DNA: TGTGCCAGCAGTTGGGCGGGGCTCTCCTACAATGAGCAGTTCTTC

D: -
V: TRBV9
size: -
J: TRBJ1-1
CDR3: CASSAGGGADTEAFF
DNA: TGTGCCAGCAGCGCTGGGGGGGGAGCCGACACTGAAGCTTTCTTT

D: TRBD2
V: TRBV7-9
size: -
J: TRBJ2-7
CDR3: CASSPSSSGTIYEQYF
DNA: TGTGCCAGCAGCCCCTCATCTAGCGGGACTATCTACGAGCAGTACTTC

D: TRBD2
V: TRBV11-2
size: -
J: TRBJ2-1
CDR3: CASSKLAGGNEQFF
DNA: TGTGCCAGCAGCAAACTAGCGGGAGGTAATGAGCAGTTCTTC

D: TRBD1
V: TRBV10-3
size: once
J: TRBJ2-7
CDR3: CATRGGQYYEQYF
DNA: TGTGCCACCAGAGGGGGACAGTACTACGAGCAGTACTTC

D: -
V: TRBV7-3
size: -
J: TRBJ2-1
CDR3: CASSQIGELGGEQFF
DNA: TGTGCCAGCAGCCAAATTGGTGAGCTGGGGGGTGAGCAGTTCTTC

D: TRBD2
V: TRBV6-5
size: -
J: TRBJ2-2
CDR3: CASSYGGGTGELFF
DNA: TGTGCCAGCAGTTACGGGGGGGGCACCGGGGAGCTGTTTTTT

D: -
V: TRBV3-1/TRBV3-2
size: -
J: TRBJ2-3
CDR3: CASSKRPGSQSTDTQYF
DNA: TGTGCCAGCAGCAAAAGGCCGGGGAGCCAATCCACAGATACGCAGTATTTT

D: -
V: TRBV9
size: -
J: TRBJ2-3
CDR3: CASSVEAYRSDTQYF
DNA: TGTGCCAGCAGCGTAGAGGCCTACAGGTCAGATACGCAGTATTTT

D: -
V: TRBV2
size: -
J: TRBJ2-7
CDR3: CASSEGRALSSYEQYF
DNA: TGTGCCAGTAGTGAAGGCCGCGCACTTAGCTCCTACGAGCAGTACTTC

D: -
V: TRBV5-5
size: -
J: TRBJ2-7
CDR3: CASSPHRGATPYEQYF
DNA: TGTGCCAGCAGCCCCCACCGGGGGGCAACTCCCTACGAGCAGTACTTC

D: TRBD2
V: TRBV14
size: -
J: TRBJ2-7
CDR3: CASSQDLFGLVHF
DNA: TGTGCCAGCAGCCAAGATCTTTTCGGACTAGTCCACTTC

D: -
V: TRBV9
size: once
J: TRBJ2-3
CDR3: CASSVEGSKADTQYF
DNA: TGTGCCAGCAGCGTAGAAGGGAGCAAGGCAGATACGCAGTATTTT

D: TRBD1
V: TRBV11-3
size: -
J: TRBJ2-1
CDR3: CASSYGQGMDEQFF
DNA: TGTGCCAGCAGCTACGGACAGGGAATGGATGAGCAGTTCTTC

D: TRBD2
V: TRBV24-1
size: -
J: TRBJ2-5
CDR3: CATSDPSGGLEETQYF
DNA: TGTGCCACCAGTGACCCTAGCGGGGGCTTAGAAGAGACCCAGTACTTC

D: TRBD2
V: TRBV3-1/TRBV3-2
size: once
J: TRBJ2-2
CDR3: CASSQTSGVLTGELFF
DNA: TGTGCCAGCAGCCAGACTAGCGGGGTACTCACCGGGGAGCTGTTTTTT

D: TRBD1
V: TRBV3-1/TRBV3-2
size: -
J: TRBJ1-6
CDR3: CASRGQGDSPLHF
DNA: TGTGCCAGCAGGGGACAGGGAGATTCACCCCTCCACTTT

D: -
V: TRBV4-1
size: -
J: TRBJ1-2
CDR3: CASSQGGGYYGYTF
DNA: TGCGCCAGCAGCCAAGGTGGGGGGTACTATGGCTACACCTTC

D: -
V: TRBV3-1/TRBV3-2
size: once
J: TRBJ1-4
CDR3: CASSQAGAGATNEKLFF
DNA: TGTGCCAGCAGCCAAGCGGGGGCGGGAGCAACTAATGAAAAACTGTTTTTT

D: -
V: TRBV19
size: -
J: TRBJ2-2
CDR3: CASNYGLNTGELFF
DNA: TGTGCCAGTAATTATGGGCTAAACACCGGGGAGCTGTTTTTT

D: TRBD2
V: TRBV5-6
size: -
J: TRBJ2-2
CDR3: CASSFRAGGNTGELFF
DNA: TGTGCCAGCAGCTTTCGAGCGGGAGGGAACACCGGGGAGCTGTTTTTT

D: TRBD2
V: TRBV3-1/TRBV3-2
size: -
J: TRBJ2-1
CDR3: CASSQGLAESYNEQFF
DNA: TGTGCCAGCAGCCAGGGCCTAGCGGAGAGCTACAATGAGCAGTTCTTC

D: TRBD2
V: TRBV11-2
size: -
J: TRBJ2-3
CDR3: CASSLVRGGPTGTSTQYF
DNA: TGTGCCAGCAGCTTAGTACGGGGGGGGCCCACGGGAACTAGTACGCAGTATTTT

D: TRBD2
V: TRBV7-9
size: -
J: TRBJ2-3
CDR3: CASSLGLAGADTQYF
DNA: TGTGCCAGCAGCCTAGGACTAGCGGGAGCCGATACGCAGTATTTT

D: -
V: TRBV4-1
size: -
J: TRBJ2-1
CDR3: CASSQALGPSYNEQFF
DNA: TGCGCCAGCAGCCAAGCTCTGGGGCCCTCCTACAATGAGCAGTTCTTC

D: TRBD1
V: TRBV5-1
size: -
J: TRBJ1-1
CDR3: CASSIRQGMNTEAFF
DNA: TGCGCCAGCAGCATTAGACAGGGGATGAACACTGAAGCTTTCTTT

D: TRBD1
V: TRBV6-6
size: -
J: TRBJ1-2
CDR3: CASSRTGDYGYTF
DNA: TGTGCCAGCAGTCGTACAGGGGACTATGGCTACACCTTC

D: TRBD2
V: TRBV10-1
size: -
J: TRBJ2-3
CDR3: CASSAVAGGTTDTQYF
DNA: TGCGCCAGCAGTGCGGTAGCGGGGGGGACCACAGATACGCAGTATTTT

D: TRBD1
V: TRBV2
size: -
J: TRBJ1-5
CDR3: CASRDGTVSNQPQHF
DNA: TGTGCCAGCAGGGACGGGACAGTTAGCAATCAGCCCCAGCATTTT

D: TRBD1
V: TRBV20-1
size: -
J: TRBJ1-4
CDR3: CSASMRQGATNEKLFF
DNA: TGCAGTGCTAGTATGAGACAGGGGGCGACTAATGAAAAACTGTTTTTT

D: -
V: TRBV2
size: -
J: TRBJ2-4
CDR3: CASRGGGRSKNIQYF
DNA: TGTGCCAGCAGAGGCGGAGGTCGCTCCAAAAACATTCAGTACTTC

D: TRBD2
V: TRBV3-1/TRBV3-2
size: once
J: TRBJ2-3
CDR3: CASSHSGSDTDTQYF
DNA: TGTGCCAGCAGCCATAGCGGGAGTGACACAGATACGCAGTATTTT

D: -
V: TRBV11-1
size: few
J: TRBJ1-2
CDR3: CASSSNSQYGYTF
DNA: TGTGCCAGCAGCTCCAATAGCCAGTATGGCTACACCTTC

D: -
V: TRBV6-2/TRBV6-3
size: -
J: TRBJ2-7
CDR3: CASSLLGGGKTYEQYF
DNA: TGTGCCAGCAGCCTACTTGGGGGAGGAAAAACCTACGAGCAGTACTTC

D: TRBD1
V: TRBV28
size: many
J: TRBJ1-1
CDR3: CASRHATGYTEAFF
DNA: TGTGCCAGCAGACACGCGACAGGGTACACTGAAGCTTTCTTT

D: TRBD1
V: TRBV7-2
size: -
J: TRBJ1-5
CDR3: CASSQQTGSYSNQPQHF
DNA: TGTGCCAGCAGCCAACAGACAGGGAGCTATAGCAATCAGCCCCAGCATTTT

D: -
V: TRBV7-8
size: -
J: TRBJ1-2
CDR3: CASSSQGSSNYGYTF
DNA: TGTGCCAGCAGCTCTCAGGGGTCGTCTAACTATGGCTACACCTTC

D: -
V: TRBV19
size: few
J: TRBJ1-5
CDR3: CASSIRGSDTQPQHF
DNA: TGTGCCAGTAGTATTAGAGGTTCGGATACTCAGCCCCAGCATTTT

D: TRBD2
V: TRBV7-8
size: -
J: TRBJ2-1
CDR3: CASRKALAGVYNEQFF
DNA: TGTGCCAGCAGAAAGGCCCTAGCGGGAGTTTACAATGAGCAGTTCTTC

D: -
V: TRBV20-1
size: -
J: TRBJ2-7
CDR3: CSATGPYEQYF
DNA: TGCAGTGCAACAGGTCCCTACGAGCAGTACTTC

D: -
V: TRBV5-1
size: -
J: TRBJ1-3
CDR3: CASSLDGNSGNTIYF
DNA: TGCGCCAGCAGCTTGGACGGGAACTCTGGAAACACCATATATTTT

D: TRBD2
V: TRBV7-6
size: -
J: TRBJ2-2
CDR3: CASSLVVAGGSTGELFF
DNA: TGTGCCAGCAGCTTAGTCGTAGCGGGAGGGTCGACCGGGGAGCTGTTTTTT

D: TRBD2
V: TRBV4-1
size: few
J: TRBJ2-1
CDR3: CASSRLGLGAYNEQFF
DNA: TGCGCCAGCAGCCGGCTCGGACTAGGCGCCTACAATGAGCAGTTCTTC

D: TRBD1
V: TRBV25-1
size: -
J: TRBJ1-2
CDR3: CASSPWAGGLTNYGYTF
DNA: TGTGCCAGCAGTCCTTGGGCAGGGGGCCTAACTAACTATGGCTACACCTTC

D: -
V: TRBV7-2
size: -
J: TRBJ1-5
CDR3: CASSLGPGDSNQPQHF
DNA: TGTGCCAGCAGCTTAGGGCCAGGGGATAGCAATCAGCCCCAGCATTTT

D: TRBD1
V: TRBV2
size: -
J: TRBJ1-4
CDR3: CASTAQGATNEKLFF
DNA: TGTGCCAGCACTGCTCAGGGGGCAACTAATGAAAAACTGTTTTTT

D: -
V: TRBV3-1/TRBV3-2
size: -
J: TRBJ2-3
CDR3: CASREAGAPDTQYF
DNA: TGTGCCAGCAGGGAAGCGGGCGCTCCAGATACGCAGTATTTT

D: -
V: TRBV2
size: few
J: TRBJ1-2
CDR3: CASRRQAPNYGYTF
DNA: TGTGCCAGCAGAAGACAGGCCCCTAACTATGGCTACACCTTC

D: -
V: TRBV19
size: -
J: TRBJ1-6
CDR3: CASKRQDLLNSPLHF
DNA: TGTGCCAGCAAACGACAAGACCTTCTTAATTCACCCCTCCACTTT